Listed below are T cell receptor beta chains from one sample, sequenced in a study of CD8 T cells in ankylosing spondylitis. TCRdb re-called the 5' RACE reads with MiXCR, one entry per CDR3 protein. The data contain 150,000 to 200,000 distinct CDR3 sequences, roughly 10% of them seen just once; the ten biggest clones take up around 29%. The sample consisted of blood, either unsorted or a sorted T cell fraction (not recorded which). The receptor set was obtained from a male donor with ankylosing spondylitis or in good health (not recorded which). The conserved cysteine and the conserved F or W are not part of the CDR3 here.

len	j_gene	v_gene	CDR3aa
13	TRBJ1-1	TRBV5-1	ASSLEGSLNTEAF
11	TRBJ2-5	TRBV29-1	SVEAAGGETQY
15	TRBJ2-5	TRBV7-6	ASSLALAGPTQETQY
12	TRBJ2-5	TRBV3-1	ASSQSSGSETQY
11	TRBJ2-1	TRBV29-1	SVEETARGEQF
11	TRBJ2-7	TRBV3-1	ASSPQESYEQY
10	TRBJ1-2	TRBV20-1	SAKHDNYGYT
11	TRBJ1-5	TRBV24-1	ATSGFSNQPQH
15	TRBJ2-2	TRBV11-3	ASSPDATASDTGELF
13	TRBJ2-3	TRBV10-3	AISTGTSDRDTQY
14	TRBJ2-2	TRBV29-1	SVLARLTGWIGELF
11	TRBJ1-1	TRBV6-1	ASSMGHRTEAF
14	TRBJ1-4	TRBV20-1	SALGGRGYANEKLF
12	TRBJ2-7	TRBV6-5	ASSSAGFSYEQY
12	TRBJ1-1	TRBV6-1	ASSRTQLNTEAF
14	TRBJ2-4	TRBV3-1	ASSQDGTSGIFIQY
12	TRBJ2-5	TRBV5-1	ASSPRQGQETQY
10	TRBJ2-3	TRBV30	AWRRDQDTQY
16	TRBJ2-7	TRBV12-3/TRBV12-4	ASSLRREQAHTYYEQY
13	TRBJ1-2	TRBV5-1	ASSLVSTGSSGYT
12	TRBJ1-4	TRBV29-1	SAAKGATNEKLF
11	TRBJ2-1	TRBV29-1	SALGGSYNEQF
14	TRBJ1-1	TRBV27	ASSKDNQGFIAGAF
15	TRBJ2-3	TRBV5-1	ASSSSGLAGGPDTQY
11	TRBJ2-5	TRBV15	ATSRDRQETQY
12	TRBJ1-2	TRBV20-1	SARGGKYPPGYT
12	TRBJ2-5	TRBV7-6	ASSLESFWETQY
10	TRBJ2-7	TRBV5-1	ASSVSSYEQY
14	TRBJ2-1	TRBV10-3	AISESIQNPGNEQF
15	TRBJ2-1	TRBV27	ASYLYGGSGRFNEQF
12	TRBJ1-1	TRBV6-1	ASRDRQGSTEAF
14	TRBJ2-2	TRBV18	ASSPLRGHDTGELF
13	TRBJ2-1	TRBV5-1	ASSLFGGAYNEQF
12	TRBJ1-6	TRBV28	ASNSGGDNSPLH
13	TRBJ2-5	TRBV20-1	SAPPIAGGKETQY
15	TRBJ2-3	TRBV28	ASSSPYRGVSTDTQY
11	TRBJ2-5	TRBV29-1	SVETGQGETQY
13	TRBJ1-5	TRBV6-1	ASTLTKGDNQPQH
13	TRBJ1-4	TRBV4-1	ASSQLTGANEKLF
14	TRBJ1-6	TRBV20-1	SARAGSGSYNSPLH
15	TRBJ1-6	TRBV20-1	SARVGASEGTNSPLH
11	TRBJ2-7	TRBV7-9	ATSNPTDYEQY
14	TRBJ1-6	TRBV5-1	ASSQARDRGNSPLH
10	TRBJ2-1	TRBV29-1	SVRLAGGEQF
9	TRBJ2-5	TRBV3-1	VSGGRETQY
13	TRBJ2-7	TRBV12-3/TRBV12-4	ASSLARRTGGDRY